These 20 T cell receptor beta chains were sequenced from one sample in a study of beta chain features in type 1 diabetes. Expressed TCRB transcripts were sequenced because the isolated RNA had all been reverse transcribed beforehand. Clones were sequenced by immunoSEQ multiplex PCR, and TCRdb holds only the in-frame ones, with some missing. The data contain approximately 140,000 clones, around 51% of them singletons. Sequencing used Tregs from blood. The source is a young man in good health.

The rearrangement uses TRBV11-2 and TRBJ2-2; weak D call: TRBD2 (6 bases). The germline CDR1 and CDR2 sequences are SGHAT and FQNNGV. The V end was cut by 4 bases, the J end by 3 bases, with 15 bases between. CDR3 size: 16 residues. The DNA of the CDR3 is TGTGCCAGCAGCTGGCCCGGGACTGCATACACCGGGGAGCTGTTTTTT. This encodes CASSWPGTAYTGELFF.

Only a few counts were recorded for this clone. The chain combines TRBV21-1 with TRBJ1-2; the tabulated D call, TRBD1, remains unverified against the DNA. TRBV21-1 is given as a pseudogene. This CDR3 spans 15 amino acids. The CDR3 is CASSKETENDYGYTF. In nucleotides, the CDR3 is TGTGCCAGCAGCAAAGAAACAGAAAACGACTATGGCTACACCTTC.

J is TRBJ2-7 and V is TRBV29-1; D might be TRBD1 (5 bases). V was clipped by 3 bases and J by 4 bases, with 13 bases between them. CDR1 and CDR2 from the germline V gene are SQVTM and ANQGSEA. The CDR3 has 13 residues. The CDR3 region has the DNA TGCAGCGTTGAGAAATCAGGGCGGTACGAGCAGTACTTC. Its translation: CSVEKSGRYEQYF.

This chain links TRBV11-2 with TRBJ2-1; D is ambiguous. The CDR3 has 12 amino acids. Trimming took off 2 bases at V and 7 bases at J, with 6 bases between the two ends. Germline values: CDR1 SGHAT, CDR2 FQNNGV. CDR3 coding DNA: TGTGCCAGCAGCTTAACCGAGAATGAGCAGTTCTTC. This sequence encodes CASSLTENEQFF. The full variable domain, in which reference TRBV11-2 and TRBJ2-1 provide the parts outside the CDR3, is EAGVAQSPRYKIIEKRQSVAFWCNPISGHATLYWYQQILGQGPKLLIQFQNNGVVDDSQLPKDRFSAERLKGVDSTLKIQPAKLEDSAVYLCASSLTENEQFFGPGTRLTVL.

The rearrangement links TRBV13 to TRBJ2-5; TRBD2 aligns across 9 bases. The germline V gene has CDR1 PRHDT and CDR2 FYEKMQ (reference sequence). The V and J ends lost 1 base and 4 bases, in that order; junction bases with no gene match: 7. This CDR3 has 16 amino acids. The CDR3 loop is CASSLVLAGRIETQYF. The CDR3 DNA is TGTGCCAGCAGCTTAGTTCTAGCGGGGCGCATAGAGACCCAGTACTTC.

This clone was observed a handful of times. The chain recombines TRBV6-5 with TRBJ1-3; D ambiguous. This CDR3 contains 15 residues. Trimming cost V 8 bases and J 0 bases, with 14 bases left between them. CDR1 is MNHEY and CDR2 is SVGAGI in the germline V gene. CDR3 loop: CASVPPAGSGNTIYF. The CDR3, as DNA: TGTGCCAGCGTCCCTCCGGCGGGCTCTGGAAACACCATATATTTT.

This clone occurred once. The chain carries TRBV7-2 and TRBJ2-7, with a possible D match to TRBD2 (6 bases). V lost 4 bases to trimming and J lost 1 base, with 8 bases between them. CDR1 SGHTA and CDR2 FQGNSA come from the germline V gene. The CDR3 is 13 amino acids. This CDR3 reads CASSWGVSYEQYF. The CDR3 coding sequence is TGTGCCAGCAGCTGGGGGGTTTCCTACGAGCAGTACTTC.

The chain has TRBV28 and TRBJ2-1; D may be TRBD2 (5 bases). Trimming left V 6 bases short and J 8 bases short, with 17 bases between. The CDR3 totals 14 residues. Germline loops: CDR1 MDHEN, CDR2 SYDVKM. The CDR3 loop is CASSSKVTGDEQFF. CDR3 coding DNA: TGTGCCAGCAGCTCCAAGGTCACCGGGGATGAGCAGTTCTTC.

This clone was counted between two and nine times. In DNA, the CDR3 is TGTGCCAGCTCACAAGGACAGGGGGCCAATGAGCAGTTCTTC. Residues: CASSQGQGANEQFF. The chain links TRBV18 to TRBJ2-1, with 11 bases identical to TRBD1. The CDR3 contains 14 residues. The trim removed 4 bases at V and 6 bases at J, leaving 2 bases unmatched. Germline V CDR1 and CDR2: KGHSH, LQKENI.

This CDR3 reads CASSRLTSGRETGELFF. CDR3 nucleotide sequence: TGCGCCAGCAGTCGTTTGACTAGCGGGAGGGAGACCGGGGAGCTGTTTTTT. V and J are TRBV4-3 and TRBJ2-2, with 14 bases matching TRBD2. CDR1 is LGHNA and CDR2 is YSLEER in the germline V gene. The CDR3 sequence is 17 residues long. The J segment lost 5 bases and the V segment lost 6 bases, leaving 8 bases of the junction unmatched.

V usage is TRBV6-6 and J usage is TRBJ2-7; 9 bases are shared with TRBD1. Looked up from germline, CDR1 is MNHNY and CDR2 is SVGAGI (reference sequence). The CDR3 consists of 14 residues. The V and J ends lost 2 bases and 3 bases, in that order; junction bases with no gene match: 2. The CDR3 DNA sequence: TGTGCCAGCAGTTACGCGGGACAGGGCTACGAGCAGTACTTC. Protein: CASSYAGQGYEQYF.

In its sample, this clone was seen once. The chain carries TRBV5-1 and TRBJ2-1, with D possibly TRBD1 on 6 matching bases. The CDR3 consists of 13 residues. Trimming took off 4 bases at V and 3 bases at J, with 8 bases between the two ends. Per the germline V gene, CDR1 is SGHRS and CDR2 is YFSETQ. The CDR3 is CASSPDSYNEQFF. CDR3 DNA sequence: TGCGCCAGCAGCCCGGACAGCTACAATGAGCAGTTCTTC. Together with reference TRBV5-1 and TRBJ2-1, the CDR3 gives the full variable domain: KAGVTQTPRYLIKTRGQQVTLSCSPISGHRSVSWYQQTPGQGLQFLFEYFSETQRNKGNFPGRFSGRQFSNSRSEMNVSTLELGDSALYLCASSPDSYNEQFFGPGTRLTVL.

The chain links TRBV4-2 to TRBJ2-4; 15 bases are a match to TRBD2. Germline V CDR1 and CDR2: LGHNA, YNFKEQ. V gave up 5 bases and J gave up 7 bases; unmatched junction bases: 3. The CDR3 is 15 amino acids. DNA for the CDR3: TGTGCCAGCAGCTTCGGACTAGCGGGAGGGAACATTCAGTACTTC. Translation gives CASSFGLAGGNIQYF.

V and J are TRBV25-1 and TRBJ2-3, with TRBD2 matching 10 bases. V dropped 8 bases and J dropped 4; count of bases not matched to a gene: 6. From germline, CDR1 is MGHDK and CDR2 SYGVNS. The CDR3 spans 14 residues. Here the CDR3 reads CASGWTSGSDTQYF. The CDR3 DNA sequence: TGTGCCAGCGGATGGACTAGCGGCTCAGATACGCAGTATTTT.

The chain combines TRBV4-2 with TRBJ2-2; D is possibly TRBD2 (6 bases). V lost 4 bases to trimming and J lost 0 bases, with 15 bases between them. CDR1 LGHNA and CDR2 YNFKEQ come from the germline V gene. The CDR3 sequence is 17 residues long. The CDR3 is CASSRWWRGSNTGELFF. The CDR3 coding sequence is TGTGCCAGCAGCCGGTGGTGGCGGGGATCGAACACCGGGGAGCTGTTTTTT.

This chain connects TRBV10-3 to TRBJ2-2; TRBD1 aligns across 7 bases. With 8 bases clipped from V and 1 base from J, the junction kept 4 bases outside the gene matches. The CDR3 is 14 amino acids. Germline V gene sequence: CDR1 ENHRY, CDR2 SYGVKD. The CDR3 DNA reads TGTGCCATCGAGGGACAGAAGAACACCGGGGAGCTGTTTTTT. It specifies CAIEGQKNTGELFF.

The chain uses TRBV6-4 and TRBJ2-2; D is possibly TRBD1 (5 bases). The ends were cut back, 8 bases at V and 6 bases at J, with 10 bases in the middle. Germline lookup yields CDR1 MRHNA and CDR2 SNTAGT. CDR3 length: 12 amino acids. In DNA, the CDR3 is TGTGCCAGCCGACAGAGCGCCGGGGAGCTGTTTTTT. This codes for CASRQSAGELFF.

This chain joins TRBV7-9 and TRBJ2-6; TRBD2 matches 8 bases. Germline CDR1 is SEHNR and CDR2 is FQNEAQ (reference sequence). This CDR3 has 18 residues. Unmatched junction bases numbered 10, after V lost 2 bases and J lost 4 bases. The CDR3 coding sequence is TGTGCCAGCAGCTTACGTCGGGAGGGCCTTACGGGGGCCAACGTCCTGACTTTC. Its protein is CASSLRREGLTGANVLTF.

This clone was counted a few times. The chain links TRBV4-3 to TRBJ1-1; D uncertain. V was pared by 0 bases and J by 6 bases, with 8 bases between. The CDR3 covers 13 residues. Per germline, CDR1 LGHNA and CDR2 YSLEER. The CDR3: CASSQDLRAEAFF. CDR3 DNA sequence: TGCGCCAGCAGCCAAGATTTGAGGGCTGAAGCTTTCTTT.

The gene calls are TRBV7-3 and TRBJ2-7; 7 bases align to TRBD1. The V gene's germline CDR1 is SGHTA and CDR2 FQGTGA. V lost 2 bases to trimming and J lost 6 bases; unmatched junction nucleotides: 4. The CDR3 has 13 residues. The CDR3 region is CASSLGTDGEQYF. The CDR3 coding sequence is TGTGCCAGCAGCTTAGGGACAGATGGCGAGCAGTACTTC. Full variable domain (outside the CDR3, taken from reference TRBV7-3 and TRBJ2-7): GAGVSQTPSNKVTEKGKYVELRCDPISGHTALYWYRQSLGQGPEFLIYFQGTGAADDSGLPNDRFFAVRPEGSVSTLKIQRTERGDSAVYLCASSLGTDGEQYFGPGTRLTVT.